Shown below are 21 T cell receptor beta chains from a single sample sequenced in a study of blood T cell repertoires in COVID-19 (dated by TCRdb to 2020 to 2021). The library was produced with the immunoSEQ multiplex PCR assay. Not all clones reach the TCRdb copy of this immuneACCESS table, which keeps in-frame sequences only. Checked studies attribute under half of the gap to unresolved V genes and leave the rest unexplained. For this sample there are roughly 140,000 clones; roughly 88% appear just once. The ten top clones hold nearly 10% of the sample. Sequencing was done on a sample of peripheral blood. Every receptor here comes from a woman in her forties or fifties with acute or convalescent COVID-19.

J is TRBJ1-2 and V is TRBV19, with 7 bases lining up with TRBD1. The CDR3 covers 15 residues. Losses at the gene ends were 3 bases for V and 5 bases for J; bases not matched to a gene: 9. Germline V gives CDR1 LNHDA, CDR2 SQIVND (reference sequence). The CDR3 region is CASSILGQFSYGYTF. CDR3 nucleotides: TGTGCCAGTAGTATCTTGGGACAGTTCTCTTATGGCTACACCTTC.

J is TRBJ1-4 and V is TRBV7-9; no firm D call. V lost 6 bases, J lost 1 base, and 12 bases lay in between. Germline CDR1 SEHNR, CDR2 FQNEAQ (reference sequence). The CDR3 length is 15 residues. In DNA, the CDR3 is TGTGCCAGCAGTCGACCGGGGTTAACTAATGAAAAACTGTTTTTT. Its protein product is CASSRPGLTNEKLFF.

The CDR3 nucleotides read TGTGCCAGCAGCCAAGATTACGGCGGAAACTATGGCTACACCTTC. Translation gives CASSQDYGGNYGYTF. The chain joins TRBV4-2 to TRBJ1-2; D call uncertain. The CDR3 loop spans 15 amino acids. Germline lookup yields CDR1 LGHNA and CDR2 YNFKEQ. The V and J ends lost 0 bases and 2 bases respectively, with 10 bases between them.

This chain connects TRBV5-6 to TRBJ1-5, with no clear D. The V and J ends lost 2 bases and 4 bases respectively, with 7 bases between them. CDR1 SGHDT and CDR2 YYEEEE come from the germline V gene. The CDR3 totals 13 residues. The DNA for the CDR3 is TGTGCCAGCAGCTTCAACGGGAATCAGCCCCAGCATTTT. It translates to CASSFNGNQPQHF.

The J gene is TRBJ1-2, the V gene TRBV2; possible D gene TRBD1, 6 bases. CDR1 is SNHLY, CDR2 FYNNEI, per germline. This CDR3 has 15 amino acids. V dropped 3 bases and J dropped 4 bases, with 15 bases sitting between them. CDR3 in DNA: TGTGCCAGCAGTGAGGGAGGGCTCAGGGGCTATGGCTACACCTTC. This gives the protein CASSEGGLRGYGYTF. The full variable domain, its missing parts supplied by reference TRBV2 and TRBJ1-2, is EPEVTQTPSHQVTQMGQEVILRCVPISNHLYFYWYRQILGQKVEFLVSFYNNEISEKSEIFDDQFSVERPDGSNFTLKIRSTKLEDSAMYFCASSEGGLRGYGYTFGSGTRLTVV.

The chain combines TRBV18 with TRBJ2-1; TRBD2 matches at 7 bases. V lost 6 bases to trimming and J lost 8 bases; unmatched junction nucleotides: 13. This CDR3 has 15 residues. Germline V gives CDR1 KGHSH, CDR2 LQKENI. The CDR3 protein is CASSPSGGREDEQFF. The CDR3 DNA reads as TGTGCCAGCTCCCCCTCGGGTGGGAGGGAGGATGAGCAGTTCTTC.

The chain couples TRBV11-2 to TRBJ1-2; maybe TRBD1 (5 bases). With 5 bases removed from V and 7 bases from J, the gap between germline ends came to 11 bases. This CDR3 region has 12 residues. Germline assignment: CDR1 SGHAT and CDR2 FQNNGV. The DNA of the CDR3 is TGTGCCAGCAGCCGGGGGGGTACTGGCTACACCTTC. Translating it yields CASSRGGTGYTF.

The chain recombines TRBV5-5 with TRBJ1-5; tentative D call: TRBD1 (5 bases). V gave up 0 bases and J gave up 1 base, with 8 bases separating them. The CDR3 is 15 residues long. The V gene's germline CDR1 is SGHKS and CDR2 YYEKEE (reference sequence). CDR3 amino acids: CASSLVSGSNQPQHF. CDR3 bases: TGTGCCAGCAGCTTGGTGTCAGGGAGCAATCAGCCCCAGCATTTT.

The chain employs TRBV19 and TRBJ1-4; weak D call: TRBD1 (6 bases). The germline V and J ends were trimmed by 6 bases and 4 bases, with 15 bases remaining between them. In germline, CDR1 is LNHDA, CDR2 SQIVND (reference sequence). The CDR3 spans 15 residues. CDR3 coding DNA: TGTGCCAGTAGAACAATCCGGACAGATAATGAAAAACTGTTTTTT. Its translation: CASRTIRTDNEKLFF.

The CDR3: CASSPPGRGATDTQYF. The DNA for the CDR3 is TGTGCCAGCTCACCCCCGGGGCGGGGGGCCACAGATACGCAGTATTTT. The rearrangement uses TRBV18 and TRBJ2-3; TRBD2 matches at 8 bases. The CDR3 length is 16 residues. With 3 bases clipped from V and 2 bases from J, the junction kept 7 bases outside the gene matches. From germline, CDR1 is KGHSH and CDR2 LQKENI.

The J gene is TRBJ2-5, the V gene TRBV5-4, with 9 bases matching TRBD1. CDR3 length: 14 amino acids. CDR1 SGHNT and CDR2 YYREEE come from the germline V gene (reference sequence). Losses at the gene ends were 6 bases for V and 3 bases for J; bases not matched to a gene: 6. The CDR3 region has the DNA TGTGCCAGCAACATCGGGACAGGGAAAGAGACCCAGTACTTC. As protein: CASNIGTGKETQYF.

The chain has TRBV3-1 (or the pseudogene TRBV3-2) and TRBJ2-2; D unresolved. Germline CDR1 reads LGHDT; CDR2 reads YNNKEL (reference sequence). V lost 2 bases and J 6 bases, leaving 7 bases between the germline ends. The CDR3 spans 13 residues. CDR3 nucleotide sequence: TGTGCCAGCAGCCAAACTCGTTCCGGGGAGCTGTTTTTT. Protein product: CASSQTRSGELFF.

The chain joins TRBV2 to TRBJ1-1, with D uncertain. Trimming took 9 bases from V and 1 from J, leaving 12 bases between them. The germline CDR1 and CDR2 sequences are SNHLY and FYNNEI. This CDR3 spans 13 amino acids. The DNA of the CDR3 is TGTGCCAGTCCTAGTTTACAGAACACTGAAGCTTTCTTT. It is translated as CASPSLQNTEAFF.

This clone has just a few counts. V is TRBV12-3 or TRBV12-4 and J is TRBJ2-3, with D hard to call. V was trimmed by 2 bases and J by 4 bases, leaving 7 bases between them. The CDR3 loop spans 13 amino acids. The CDR3 reads CASSLMYPDTQYF. The CDR3 DNA reads as TGTGCCAGCAGTTTAATGTATCCAGATACGCAGTATTTT.

The chain employs TRBV19 and TRBJ2-5, with D uncertain. The germline V gene encodes CDR1 LNHDA and CDR2 SQIVND (reference sequence). V was clipped by 4 bases and J by 5 bases, with 14 bases between them. The CDR3 extends over 14 amino acids. CDR3 protein: CASSKRSTWETQYF. The CDR3 DNA sequence: TGTGCCAGTAGTAAGCGATCTACCTGGGAGACCCAGTACTTC.

This chain links TRBV4-2 with TRBJ1-5; 8 bases line up with TRBD1. This CDR3 spans 14 amino acids. Germline V gene lookup returns CDR1 LGHNA and CDR2 YNFKEQ. After removal of 5 bases from V and 11 bases from J, the junction contained 11 bases not matched to a gene. The CDR3 is CASSGGQGDVAQHF. The CDR3 nucleotides read TGTGCCAGCAGCGGCGGACAGGGCGACGTGGCCCAGCATTTT.

V usage is TRBV27 and J usage is TRBJ1-5; TRBD1 matches 7 bases. Germline CDR1 MNHEY, CDR2 SMNVEV (reference sequence). This CDR3 has 15 residues. The trim removed 3 bases at V and 3 bases at J, leaving 5 bases unmatched. CDR3 protein: CASSLDRGHNQPQHF. CDR3 nucleotide sequence: TGTGCCAGCAGTTTGGATAGGGGGCACAATCAGCCCCAGCATTTT.

CDR3 bases: TGTGCCAGCAGCTTAGCAGTTCACTCGAACACCGGGGAGCTGTTTTTT. Translated: CASSLAVHSNTGELFF. The rearrangement links TRBV7-9 to TRBJ2-2; D not resolved. This CDR3 spans 16 amino acids. Germline lookup yields CDR1 SEHNR and CDR2 FQNEAQ (reference sequence). Trimming stripped 0 bases from V and 0 bases from J, with 8 bases between. Based on the CDR3 plus reference TRBV7-9 and TRBJ2-2, the full variable domain is DTGVSQNPRHKITKRGQNVTFRCDPISEHNRLYWYRQTLGQGPEFLTYFQNEAQLEKSRLLSDRFSAERPKGSFSTLEIQRTEQGDSAMYLCASSLAVHSNTGELFFGEGSRLTVL.

In this sample, this clone turned up a few times. The V and J genes are TRBV14 and TRBJ1-3, with D possibly being TRBD1 (6 bases). V lost 2 bases and J lost 5, with 10 bases in between. The CDR3 runs 14 residues. The germline CDR1 and CDR2 sequences are SGHDN and FVKESK. CDR3 protein: CASSQPGQRNTIYF. DNA for the CDR3: TGTGCCAGCAGCCAACCGGGACAAAGAAACACCATATATTTT.

V gene TRBV6-5 combines with J gene TRBJ1-4; D call uncertain. Germline V gives CDR1 MNHEY, CDR2 SVGAGI. Trimming took off 3 bases at V and 0 bases at J, with 5 bases between the two ends. CDR3 length: 14 residues. The CDR3 DNA follows: TGTGCCAGCAGTTATGCGGCAACTAATGAAAAACTGTTTTTT. Translated: CASSYAATNEKLFF.

The V gene is TRBV9, the J gene TRBJ1-5, with a possible D match to TRBD1 (6 bases). The CDR3 is 16 residues long. Trimming left V 3 bases short and J 0 bases short, with 13 bases between. In germline, CDR1 is SGDLS, CDR2 YYNGEE. This CDR3 is CASSAQDSYSNQPQHF. CDR3 bases: TGTGCCAGCAGCGCCCAGGACAGCTATAGCAATCAGCCCCAGCATTTT.